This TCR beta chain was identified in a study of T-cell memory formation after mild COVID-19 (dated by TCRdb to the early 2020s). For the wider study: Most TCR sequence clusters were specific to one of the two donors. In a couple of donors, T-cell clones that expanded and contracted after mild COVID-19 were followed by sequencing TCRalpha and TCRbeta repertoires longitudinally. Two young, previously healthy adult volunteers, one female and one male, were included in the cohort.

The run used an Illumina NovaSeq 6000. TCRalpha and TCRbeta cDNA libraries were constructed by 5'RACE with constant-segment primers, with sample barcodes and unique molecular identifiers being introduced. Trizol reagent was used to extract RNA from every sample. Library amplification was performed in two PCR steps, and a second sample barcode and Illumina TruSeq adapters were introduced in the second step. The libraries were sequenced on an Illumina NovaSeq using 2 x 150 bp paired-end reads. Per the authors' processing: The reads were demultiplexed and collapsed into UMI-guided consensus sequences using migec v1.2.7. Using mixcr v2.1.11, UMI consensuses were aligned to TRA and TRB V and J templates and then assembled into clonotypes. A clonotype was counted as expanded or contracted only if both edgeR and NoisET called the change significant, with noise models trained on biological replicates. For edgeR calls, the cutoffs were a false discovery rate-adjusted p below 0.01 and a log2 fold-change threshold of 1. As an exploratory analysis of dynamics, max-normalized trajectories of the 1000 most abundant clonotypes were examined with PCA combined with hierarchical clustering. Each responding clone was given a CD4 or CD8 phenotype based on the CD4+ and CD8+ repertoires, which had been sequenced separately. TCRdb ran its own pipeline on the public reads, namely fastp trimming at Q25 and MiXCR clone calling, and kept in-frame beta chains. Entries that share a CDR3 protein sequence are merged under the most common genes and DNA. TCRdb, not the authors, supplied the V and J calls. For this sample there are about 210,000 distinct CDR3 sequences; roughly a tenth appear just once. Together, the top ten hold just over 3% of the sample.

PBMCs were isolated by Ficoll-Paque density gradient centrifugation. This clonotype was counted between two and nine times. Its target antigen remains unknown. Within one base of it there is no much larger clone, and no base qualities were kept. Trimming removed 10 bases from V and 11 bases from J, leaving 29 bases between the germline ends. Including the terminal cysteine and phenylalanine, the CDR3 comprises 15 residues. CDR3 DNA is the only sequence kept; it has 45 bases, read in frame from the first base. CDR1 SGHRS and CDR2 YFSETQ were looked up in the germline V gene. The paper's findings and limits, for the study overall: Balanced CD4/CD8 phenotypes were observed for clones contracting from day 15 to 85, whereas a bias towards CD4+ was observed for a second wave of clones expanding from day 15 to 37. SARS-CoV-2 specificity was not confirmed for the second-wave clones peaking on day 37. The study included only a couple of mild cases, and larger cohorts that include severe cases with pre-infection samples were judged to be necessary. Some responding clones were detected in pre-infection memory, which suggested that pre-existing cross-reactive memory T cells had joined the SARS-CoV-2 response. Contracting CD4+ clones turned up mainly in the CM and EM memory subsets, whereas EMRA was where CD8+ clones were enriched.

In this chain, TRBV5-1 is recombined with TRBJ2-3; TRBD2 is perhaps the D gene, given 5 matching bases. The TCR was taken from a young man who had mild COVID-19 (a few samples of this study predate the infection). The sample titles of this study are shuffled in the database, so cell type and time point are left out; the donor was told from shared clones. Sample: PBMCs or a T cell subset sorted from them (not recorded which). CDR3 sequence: CAAGPRGAPSEKQYF. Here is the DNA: TGCGCCGCGGGTCCTCGGGGTGCCCCTTCTGAGAAGCAGTATTTT.